This T cell receptor beta chain was observed in a study of blood T cell repertoires in COVID-19. Study background: Sites in the United States, Italy and Spain provided acute and convalescent COVID-19 samples. The analysed material was cDNA or gDNA that came from T cells, B-cell-depleted T cells, or PBMCs.

Per the study methods: For nucleated cells, counts were estimated from reference gene primer amplification. The data were produced by immunoSEQ multiplex PCR, yet TCRdb's version contains in-frame clones alone and is incomplete. V, J and clone size were drawn from that table, and D and trimming were deduced from the DNA. The repertoire holds about 200,000 clones, 88% seen once, with 0.65% to 0.85% in the top ten. The germline gives CDR1 SGHRS, CDR2 YFSETQ. Trimming removed 4 bases from V and 2 bases from J; junction bases left unmatched: 8. The CDR3 length is 16 residues. The chain joins TRBV5-1 to TRBJ2-1; 8 nucleotides match TRBD1. The material sequenced was peripheral blood. This receptor was obtained from a man aged 35 to 55 with acute or convalescent COVID-19. CDR3 loop: CASSRWTGNAYNEQFF. In nucleotides, the CDR3 is TGCGCCAGCAGCCGTTGGACAGGGAACGCCTACAATGAGCAGTTCTTC.